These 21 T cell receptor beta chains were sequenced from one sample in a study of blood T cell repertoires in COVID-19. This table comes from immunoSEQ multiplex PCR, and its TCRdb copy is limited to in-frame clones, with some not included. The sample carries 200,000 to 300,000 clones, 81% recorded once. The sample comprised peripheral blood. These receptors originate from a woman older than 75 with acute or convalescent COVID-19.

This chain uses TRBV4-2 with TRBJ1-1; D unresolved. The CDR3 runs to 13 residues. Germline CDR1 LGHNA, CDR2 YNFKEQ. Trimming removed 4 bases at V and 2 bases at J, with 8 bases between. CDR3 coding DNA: TGTGCCAGCAGCCGGGCCAGAAACACTGAAGCTTTCTTT. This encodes CASSRARNTEAFF.

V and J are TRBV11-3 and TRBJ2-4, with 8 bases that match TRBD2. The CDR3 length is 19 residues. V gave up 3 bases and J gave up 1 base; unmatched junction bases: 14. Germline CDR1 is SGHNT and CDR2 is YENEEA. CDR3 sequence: CASSLAGTSLGAAKNIQYF. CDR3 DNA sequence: TGTGCCAGCAGCTTGGCCGGGACTAGTCTCGGGGCTGCCAAAAACATTCAGTACTTC.

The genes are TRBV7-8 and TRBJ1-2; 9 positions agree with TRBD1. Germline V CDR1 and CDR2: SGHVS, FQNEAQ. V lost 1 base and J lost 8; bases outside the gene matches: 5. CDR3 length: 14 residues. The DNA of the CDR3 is TGTGCCAGCAGCTTAGGGGACAGGGCCGACGGCTACACCTTC. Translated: CASSLGDRADGYTF. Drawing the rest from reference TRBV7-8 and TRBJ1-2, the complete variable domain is GAGVSQSPRYKVAKRGQDVALRCDPISGHVSLFWYQQALGQGPEFLTYFQNEAQLDKSGLPSDRFFAERPEGSVSTLKIQRTQQEDSAVYLCASSLGDRADGYTFGSGTRLTVV.

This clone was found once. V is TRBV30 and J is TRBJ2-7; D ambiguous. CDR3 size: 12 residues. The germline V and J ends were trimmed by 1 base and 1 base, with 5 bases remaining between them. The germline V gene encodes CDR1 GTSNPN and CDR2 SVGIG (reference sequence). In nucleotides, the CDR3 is TGTGCCTGGAGTGCCCCTTCCTACGAGCAGTACTTC. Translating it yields CAWSAPSYEQYF.

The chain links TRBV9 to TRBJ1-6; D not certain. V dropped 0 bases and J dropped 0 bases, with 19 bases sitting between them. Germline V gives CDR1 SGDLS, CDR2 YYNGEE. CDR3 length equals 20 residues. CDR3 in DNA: TGTGCCAGCAGCGTAGCCATGGGGAGGTCCCCGAGCTCCTATAATTCACCCCTCCACTTT. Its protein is CASSVAMGRSPSSYNSPLHF.

CDR3: CASSSLGPGQGYEKLFF. The CDR3 DNA reads TGCGCCAGCAGCTCCCTCGGGCCCGGACAGGGCTATGAAAAACTGTTTTTT. This chain connects TRBV5-1 to TRBJ1-4; 8 bases match TRBD1. The J segment lost 6 bases and the V segment lost 3 bases, leaving 13 bases of the junction unmatched. CDR1 is SGHRS, CDR2 YFSETQ, per germline. This CDR3 region has 17 residues.

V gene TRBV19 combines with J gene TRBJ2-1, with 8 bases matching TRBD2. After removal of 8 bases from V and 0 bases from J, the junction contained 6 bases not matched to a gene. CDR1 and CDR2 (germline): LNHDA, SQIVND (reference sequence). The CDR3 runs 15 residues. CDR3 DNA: TGTGCCAGTCACCGGGGGGGGAACTCCTACAATGAGCAGTTCTTC. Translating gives CASHRGGNSYNEQFF.

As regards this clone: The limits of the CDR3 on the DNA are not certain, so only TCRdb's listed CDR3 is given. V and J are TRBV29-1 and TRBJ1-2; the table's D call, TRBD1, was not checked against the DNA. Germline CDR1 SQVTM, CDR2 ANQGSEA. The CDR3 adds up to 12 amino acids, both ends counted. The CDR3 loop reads CSATVAGQGYTF.

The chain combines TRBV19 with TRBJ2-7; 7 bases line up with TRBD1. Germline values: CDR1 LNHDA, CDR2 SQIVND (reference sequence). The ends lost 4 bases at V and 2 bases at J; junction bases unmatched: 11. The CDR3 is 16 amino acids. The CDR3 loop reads CASSTFKQGTPYEQYF. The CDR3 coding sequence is TGTGCCAGTAGTACCTTTAAACAGGGGACACCCTACGAGCAGTACTTC.

CDR3 nucleotide sequence: TGTGCCAGCAGCCCCGGGGACAGGGGGTATGGCTACACCTTC. This encodes CASSPGDRGYGYTF. The chain has TRBV5-4 and TRBJ1-2; TRBD1 matches 11 bases. CDR1 and CDR2 (germline): SGHNT, YYREEE (reference sequence). After removal of 4 bases from V and 5 bases from J, the junction contained 4 bases not matched to a gene. There are 14 residues in the CDR3.

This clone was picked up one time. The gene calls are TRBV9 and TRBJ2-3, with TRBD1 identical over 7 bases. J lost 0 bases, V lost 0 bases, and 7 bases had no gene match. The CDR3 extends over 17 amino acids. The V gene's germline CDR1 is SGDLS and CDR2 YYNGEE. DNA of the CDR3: TGTGCCAGCAGCGTAGAAGGGACAGTTCCTAGCACAGATACGCAGTATTTT. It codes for CASSVEGTVPSTDTQYF.

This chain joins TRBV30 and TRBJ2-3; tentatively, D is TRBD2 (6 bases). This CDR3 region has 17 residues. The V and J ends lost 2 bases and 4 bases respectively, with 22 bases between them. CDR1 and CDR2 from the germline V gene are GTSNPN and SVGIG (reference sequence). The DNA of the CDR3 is TGTGCCTGGAGTCCGACTCTCCTTAGCGGAAGGGCAGATACGCAGTATTTT. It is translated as CAWSPTLLSGRADTQYF.

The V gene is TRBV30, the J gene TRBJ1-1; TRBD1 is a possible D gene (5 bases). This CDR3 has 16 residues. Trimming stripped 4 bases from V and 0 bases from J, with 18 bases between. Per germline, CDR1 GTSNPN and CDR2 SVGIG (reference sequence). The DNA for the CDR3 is TGTGCCTGGACCACGGGCGTTGGGGCCTTGAACACTGAAGCTTTCTTT. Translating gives CAWTTGVGALNTEAFF.

In DNA form, the CDR3 reads TGTGCCAGCAGTTACTCCGCCGGGGGGGGCTACACCTTC. It translates to CASSYSAGGGYTF. The V gene is TRBV6-5, the J gene TRBJ1-2; D may be TRBD1 (5 bases). Germline V CDR1 and CDR2: MNHEY, SVGAGI. V was clipped by 0 bases and J by 8 bases, with 10 bases between them. The CDR3 is made up of 13 amino acids.

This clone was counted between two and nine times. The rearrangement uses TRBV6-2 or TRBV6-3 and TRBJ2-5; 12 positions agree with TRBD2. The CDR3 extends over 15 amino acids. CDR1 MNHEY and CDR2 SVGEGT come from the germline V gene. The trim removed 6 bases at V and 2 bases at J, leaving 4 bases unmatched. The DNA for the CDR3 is TGTGCCAGCAGCCCTGGACTAGCGGGGCAAGAGACCCAGTACTTC. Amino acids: CASSPGLAGQETQYF.

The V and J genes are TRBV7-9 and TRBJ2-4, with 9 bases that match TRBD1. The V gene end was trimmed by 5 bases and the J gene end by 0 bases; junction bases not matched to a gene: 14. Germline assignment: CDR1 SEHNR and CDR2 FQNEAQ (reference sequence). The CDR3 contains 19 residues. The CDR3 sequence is CASSPRTGASSLAKNIQYF. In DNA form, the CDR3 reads TGTGCCAGCAGCCCCCGGACAGGGGCCTCCTCATTAGCCAAAAACATTCAGTACTTC.

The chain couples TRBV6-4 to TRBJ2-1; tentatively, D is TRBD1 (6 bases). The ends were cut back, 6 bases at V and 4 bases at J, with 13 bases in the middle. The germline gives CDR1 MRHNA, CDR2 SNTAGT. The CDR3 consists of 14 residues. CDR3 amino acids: CASSEQGVYNEQFF. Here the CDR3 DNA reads TGTGCCAGCAGCGAACAGGGTGTGTACAATGAGCAGTTCTTC.

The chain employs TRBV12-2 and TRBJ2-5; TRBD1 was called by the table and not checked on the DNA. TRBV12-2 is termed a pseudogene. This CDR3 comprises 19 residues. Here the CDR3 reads CASRLVQGERIRQQETQYF. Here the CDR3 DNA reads TGTGCAAGTCGCTTAGTACAGGGGGAACGCATCCGTCAGCAAGAGACCCAGTACTTC.

In nucleotides, the CDR3 is TGTGCCAGCAGTTACTCTCCGGGGACAGGGAATTCACCCCTCCACTTT. Protein: CASSYSPGTGNSPLHF. The rearrangement joins TRBV6-5 to TRBJ1-6; 9 bases map to TRBD1. V gave up 0 bases and J gave up 7 bases; unmatched junction bases: 4. Germline V lookup: CDR1 MNHEY, CDR2 SVGAGI. This CDR3 comprises 16 residues.

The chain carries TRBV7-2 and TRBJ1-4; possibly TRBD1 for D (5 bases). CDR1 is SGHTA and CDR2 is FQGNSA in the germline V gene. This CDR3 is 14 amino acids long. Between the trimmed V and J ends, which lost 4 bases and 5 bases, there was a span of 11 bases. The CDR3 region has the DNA TGTGCCAGCAGCTATCGGGGGAGGAATGAAAAACTGTTTTTT. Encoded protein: CASSYRGRNEKLFF. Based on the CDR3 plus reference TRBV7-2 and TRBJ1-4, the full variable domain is GAGVSQSPSNKVTEKGKDVELRCDPISGHTALYWYRQSLGQGLEFLIYFQGNSAPDKSGLPSDRFSAERTGGSVSTLTIQRTQQEDSAVYLCASSYRGRNEKLFFGSGTQLSVL.

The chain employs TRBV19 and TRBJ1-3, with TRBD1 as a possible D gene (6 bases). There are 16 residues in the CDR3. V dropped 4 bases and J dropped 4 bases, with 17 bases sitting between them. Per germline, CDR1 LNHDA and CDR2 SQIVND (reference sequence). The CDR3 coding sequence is TGTGCCAGTAGTAAGGCCCTCGGGACAATCGGAAACACCATATATTTT. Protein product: CASSKALGTIGNTIYF.